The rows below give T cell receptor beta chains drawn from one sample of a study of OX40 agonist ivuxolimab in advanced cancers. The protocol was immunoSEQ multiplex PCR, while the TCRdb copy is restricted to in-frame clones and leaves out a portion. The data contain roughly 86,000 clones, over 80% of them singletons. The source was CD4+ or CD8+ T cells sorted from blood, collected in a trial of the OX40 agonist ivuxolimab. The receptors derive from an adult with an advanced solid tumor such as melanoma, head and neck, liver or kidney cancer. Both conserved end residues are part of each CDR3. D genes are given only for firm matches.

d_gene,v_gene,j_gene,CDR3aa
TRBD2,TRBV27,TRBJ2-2,CASSSGTSYGGELFF
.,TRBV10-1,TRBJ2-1,CASSELREEGDSYNEQFF
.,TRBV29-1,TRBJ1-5,CSASLDTSNQPQHF
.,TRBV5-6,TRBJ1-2,CASSLADLSGYTF
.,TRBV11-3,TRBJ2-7,CASSLDTPRYF
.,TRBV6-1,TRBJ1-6,CASRRVNSPLHF
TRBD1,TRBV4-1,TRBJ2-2,CASSLWGTGGTGELFF
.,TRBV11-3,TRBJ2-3,CASSLQDGTDTQYF
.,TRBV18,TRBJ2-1,CASSPAVGEQFF
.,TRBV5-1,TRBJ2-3,CASTRGGTDTQYF
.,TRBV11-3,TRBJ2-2,CASSPTGTNTGELFF
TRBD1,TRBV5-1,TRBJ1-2,CASSLGTGNYGYTF
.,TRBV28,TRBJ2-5,CASSFDVAGFHQETQYF
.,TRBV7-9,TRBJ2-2,CASSLVWTGGTGELFF
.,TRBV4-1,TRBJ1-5,CASSQPIPSRGGIYQPQHF
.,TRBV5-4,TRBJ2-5,CASSYSIGAQETQYF
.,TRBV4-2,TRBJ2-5,CASSQGEGGKETQYF
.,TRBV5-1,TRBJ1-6,CASSLGGTNSPLHF
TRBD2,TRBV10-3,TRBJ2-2,CAISELTSGSSTGELFF
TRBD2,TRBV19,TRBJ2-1,CASGVLAGAYNEQFF
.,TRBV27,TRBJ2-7,CASSLSWGSYEQYF
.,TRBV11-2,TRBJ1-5,CASSLDRAVNQPQHF
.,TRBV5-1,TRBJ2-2,CASSLETTGELFF
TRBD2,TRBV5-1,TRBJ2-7,CASSPSGTAYEQYF
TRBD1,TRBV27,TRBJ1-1,CASSLFRLGQGDTEAFF
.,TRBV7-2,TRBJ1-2,CASSSGHPIGYTF
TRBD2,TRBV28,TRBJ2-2,CASTPGGGANTGELFF
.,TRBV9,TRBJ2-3,CASSPQPGGGGGDTQYF
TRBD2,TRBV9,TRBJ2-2,CASSVVGGGADGELFF
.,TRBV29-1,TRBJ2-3,CSVEDQRGGTTDTQYF
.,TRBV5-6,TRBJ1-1,CASSLGQYPEAFF
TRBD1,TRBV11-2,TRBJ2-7,CASSRQGAPQYF
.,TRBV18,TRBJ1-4,CASSPRQGNEKLFF
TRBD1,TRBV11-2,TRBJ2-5,CASSVHRTGGIETQYF
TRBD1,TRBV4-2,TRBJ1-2,CASSRDRGYGYTF
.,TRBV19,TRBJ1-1,CASSIESWSTEAFF
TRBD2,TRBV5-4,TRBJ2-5,CASSHGGNRGETQYF
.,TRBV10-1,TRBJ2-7,CASAKLGSYEQYF
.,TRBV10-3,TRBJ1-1,CAISTAGENTEAFF
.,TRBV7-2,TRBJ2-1,CASSLSLYSYNEQFF
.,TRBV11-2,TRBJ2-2,CASSLVGSVGELFF
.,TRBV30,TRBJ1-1,CAWSPGGLNTEAFF
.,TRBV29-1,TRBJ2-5,CSVNPRGVQETQYF
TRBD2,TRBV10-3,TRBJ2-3,CAIRLAGETDTQYF
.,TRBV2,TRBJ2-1,CASSEAGSEQFF
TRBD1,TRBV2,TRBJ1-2,CASRGTGLSGYTF
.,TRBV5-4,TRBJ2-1,CASSSSAGPYNEQFF
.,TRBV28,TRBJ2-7,CASSPNYEQYF
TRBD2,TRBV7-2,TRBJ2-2,CASSPRLAGDSGELFF
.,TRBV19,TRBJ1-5,CASSPEEGVYQPQHF
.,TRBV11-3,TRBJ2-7,CASSLELGPYEQYF